The 26 T cell receptor beta chains listed next were all sequenced from one sample in a study of T cell responses to AZD1222 COVID-19 vaccine. Profiling relied on immunoSEQ multiplex PCR, and the TCRdb table lists in-frame clones only, not all of them. The sample has some 63,000 clones, more than 65% seen once. The sample consisted of peripheral blood, taken on day 0 of AZD1222 vaccination. The origin of the receptors is an adult in good health.

The CDR3 here is CATSGVAGYSTDTQYF. The DNA of the CDR3 is TGTGCCACCAGTGGGGTAGCGGGCTATAGCACAGATACGCAGTATTTT. The rearrangement links TRBV24-1 to TRBJ2-3; 7 nucleotides agree with TRBD2. The J segment lost 0 bases and the V segment lost 5 bases, leaving 7 bases of the junction unmatched. Per germline, CDR1 KGHDR and CDR2 SFDVKD. This CDR3 has 16 amino acids.

This chain joins TRBV2 and TRBJ1-5, with D tentatively TRBD1 (5 bases). V gave up 4 bases and J gave up 9 bases, with 16 bases separating them. CDR1 and CDR2 (germline): SNHLY, FYNNEI. There are 14 residues in the CDR3. Here the CDR3 DNA reads TGTGCCAGCAGTGGGACCGGGACTCCTTGGCCCCAGCATTTT. Amino acids: CASSGTGTPWPQHF.

The chain employs TRBV5-1 and TRBJ2-3; 9 bases align to TRBD1. V lost 4 bases, J lost 5 bases, and 8 bases stayed unmatched. CDR1 is SGHRS, CDR2 YFSETQ, per germline. This CDR3 is 15 amino acids long. CDR3 DNA: TGCGCCAGCAGCCCGGGACAGGGAGGGATAGATACGCAGTATTTT. It translates to CASSPGQGGIDTQYF. Complete variable domain (other parts from reference TRBV5-1 and TRBJ2-3): KAGVTQTPRYLIKTRGQQVTLSCSPISGHRSVSWYQQTPGQGLQFLFEYFSETQRNKGNFPGRFSGRQFSNSRSEMNVSTLELGDSALYLCASSPGQGGIDTQYFGPGTRLTVL.

The V gene is TRBV29-1, the J gene TRBJ1-1, with D tentatively TRBD1 (5 bases). V was trimmed by 7 bases and J by 1 base, leaving 13 bases between them. Germline V gene sequence: CDR1 SQVTM, CDR2 ANQGSEA. This CDR3 has 13 residues. Here the CDR3 reads CSATEQENTEAFF. CDR3 nucleotides: TGCAGCGCCACAGAACAGGAGAACACTGAAGCTTTCTTT.

The chain carries TRBV5-1 and TRBJ2-3; no firm D call. The V gene lost 4 bases and the J gene lost 4 bases, with 4 bases spanning the gap. Germline lookup yields CDR1 SGHRS and CDR2 YFSETQ. This CDR3 has 11 amino acids. CDR3 sequence: CASSESDTQYF. CDR3 sequence (DNA): TGCGCCAGCAGCGAGTCAGATACGCAGTATTTT.

The CDR3 loop is CASSEKINQPQHF. CDR3 in DNA: TGTGCCAGCAGTGAAAAGATCAATCAGCCCCAGCATTTT. The chain combines TRBV6-1 with TRBJ1-5; D remains ambiguous. The CDR3 extends over 13 amino acids. Germline CDR1 reads MNHNS; CDR2 reads SASEGT. V was pared by 2 bases and J by 3 bases, with 5 bases between.

The chain couples TRBV19 to TRBJ1-1, with D unclear. CDR3 size: 13 residues. CDR1 LNHDA and CDR2 SQIVND come from the germline V gene (reference sequence). The ends were cut back, 2 bases at V and 5 bases at J, with 9 bases in the middle. Here the CDR3 DNA reads TGTGCCAGTAGTATATCCGGACGGACTGAAGCTTTCTTT. Protein: CASSISGRTEAFF.

The V gene is TRBV6-4, the J gene TRBJ2-3, with D uncertain. Germline V lookup: CDR1 MRHNA, CDR2 SNTAGT. The CDR3 totals 13 residues. Trimming cost V 4 bases and J 2 bases, with 7 bases left between them. The CDR3 bases are TGTGCCAGCAGTGCGGTACCCACAGATACGCAGTATTTT. This translates into CASSAVPTDTQYF.

This sequence joins TRBV20-1 and TRBJ2-7, with TRBD2 as a possible D gene (6 bases). The V gene's germline CDR1 is DFQATT and CDR2 SNEGSKA (reference sequence). CDR3 size: 11 residues. Between the trimmed V and J ends, which lost 3 bases and 6 bases, there was a span of 9 bases. The CDR3 spells CSARRGSEQYF. CDR3 sequence (DNA): TGCAGTGCTAGGCGGGGTAGCGAGCAGTACTTC.

CDR3 sequence (DNA): TGTGCCAGCAGCCCCGGGGGGACGGAAAATCAGCCCCAGCATTTT. Translation gives CASSPGGTENQPQHF. The chain uses TRBV7-9 and TRBJ1-5, with D possibly being TRBD1 (5 bases). The length of the CDR3 is 15 residues. The germline V and J ends were trimmed by 5 bases and 4 bases, with 15 bases remaining between them. Germline CDR1 is SEHNR and CDR2 is FQNEAQ (reference sequence).

The chain joins TRBV12-3 or TRBV12-4 to TRBJ2-1, with D unclear. Trimming cost V 3 bases and J 8 bases, with 5 bases left between them. The CDR3 is 11 amino acids. The chain's CDR3 is CASSFLHEQFF. In DNA, the CDR3 is TGTGCCAGCAGTTTTCTCCATGAGCAGTTCTTC.

The chain recombines TRBV2 with TRBJ1-1; 9 nucleotides line up with TRBD1. Germline V CDR1 and CDR2: SNHLY, FYNNEI. CDR3 size: 13 residues. After removal of 4 bases from V and 4 bases from J, the junction contained 1 base not matched to a gene. As DNA, the CDR3 is TGTGCCAGCAGTGGGACAGGGGCCACTGAAGCTTTCTTT. Its protein is CASSGTGATEAFF.

This chain links TRBV6-5 with TRBJ2-1; either TRBD1 or TRBD2 may supply D (6 bases each). V lost 8 bases and J lost 0, with 14 bases in between. In germline, CDR1 is MNHEY, CDR2 SVGAGI. The CDR3 has 15 amino acids. CDR3 bases: TGTGCCAGCGCCCAAGGGGGGCGCTCCTACAATGAGCAGTTCTTC. Translated, it gives CASAQGGRSYNEQFF.

V and J are TRBV15 and TRBJ1-2; TRBD1 aligns across 8 bases. The CDR3 runs to 13 residues. Germline loops: CDR1 LNHNV, CDR2 YYDKDF (reference sequence). Unmatched junction bases numbered 4, after V lost 4 bases and J lost 6 bases. DNA for the CDR3: TGTGCCACCAGCAAGACAGGGGCTGATGGCTACACCTTC. Its protein is CATSKTGADGYTF. The variable domain in full, completed from reference TRBV15 and TRBJ1-2, reads DAMVIQNPRYQVTQFGKPVTLSCSQTLNHNVMYWYQQKSSQAPKLLFHYYDKDFNNEADTPDNFQSRRPNTSFCFLDIRSPGLGDTAMYLCATSKTGADGYTFGSGTRLTVV.

J is TRBJ1-1 and V is TRBV6-6; D is ambiguous. CDR3 length equals 13 residues. V shed 6 bases and J shed 5 bases, with 13 bases lying between them. Germline V gives CDR1 MNHNY, CDR2 SVGAGI (reference sequence). This CDR3 is CASSPPEMTEAFF. In DNA, the CDR3 is TGTGCCAGCAGCCCCCCTGAGATGACTGAAGCTTTCTTT.

The chain employs TRBV12-5 and TRBJ2-2, with D tentatively TRBD1 or TRBD2 (5 bases each). CDR1 and CDR2 from the germline V gene are LGHNT and FRNRAP. Trimming left V 5 bases short and J 3 bases short, with 16 bases between. The CDR3 extends over 16 amino acids. The CDR3 sequence: CASGLPGRTYTGELFF. The CDR3 DNA sequence: TGTGCTAGTGGTCTCCCGGGACGGACATACACCGGGGAGCTGTTTTTT.

V and J are TRBV28 and TRBJ2-1, with 10 bases aligning to TRBD2. This CDR3 region has 15 residues. Germline V gene sequence: CDR1 MDHEN, CDR2 SYDVKM. The junction had 11 bases not matched to a gene; V was cut back by 8 bases and J by 7 bases. The DNA for the CDR3 is TGTGCCAGCTCAGGAGCATCTAGCGGGAGAAATGAGCAGTTCTTC. It is translated as CASSGASSGRNEQFF.

The rearrangement links TRBV2 to TRBJ1-2, with D perhaps TRBD1 (6 bases). The CDR3 contains 13 residues. Germline loops: CDR1 SNHLY, CDR2 FYNNEI. V lost 4 bases to trimming and J lost 1 base, with 7 bases between them. CDR3 region: CASSGQDNYGYTF. In nucleotides, the CDR3 is TGTGCCAGCAGTGGACAGGATAACTATGGCTACACCTTC.

V gene TRBV7-2 combines with J gene TRBJ2-5; TRBD2 aligns across 7 bases. V lost 0 bases to trimming and J lost 4 bases; unmatched junction nucleotides: 2. The CDR3 runs 14 residues. Germline V CDR1 and CDR2: SGHTA, FQGNSA. CDR3 DNA sequence: TGTGCCAGCAGCTTAGCGGGAGGGACAGAGACCCAGTACTTC. It yields the protein CASSLAGGTETQYF.

The chain employs TRBV6-6 and TRBJ2-1; D call uncertain. The V end was cut by 5 bases, the J end by 4 bases, with 15 bases between. This CDR3 is built from 15 residues. Germline V CDR1 and CDR2: MNHNY, SVGAGI (reference sequence). CDR3 sequence reads: CASSLDGNPYNEQFF. CDR3 nucleotide sequence: TGTGCCAGCAGTCTGGACGGAAACCCTTACAATGAGCAGTTCTTC.

The rearrangement uses TRBV2 and TRBJ2-3, with TRBD2 matching 9 bases. This CDR3 comprises 14 residues. J lost 3 bases, V lost 8 bases, and 6 bases had no gene match. The germline gives CDR1 SNHLY, CDR2 FYNNEI. CDR3 residues: CASSRREGTDTQYF. For the CDR3, the DNA is TGTGCCAGCTCAAGGCGGGAGGGGACAGATACGCAGTATTTT.

The V and J genes are TRBV7-2 and TRBJ2-4; D ambiguous. This CDR3 contains 12 residues. The germline CDR1 and CDR2 sequences are SGHTA and FQGNSA. V was pared by 5 bases and J by 2 bases, with 4 bases between. CDR3 sequence: CASSPSKNIQYF. The CDR3 DNA reads TGTGCCAGCAGCCCGTCCAAAAACATTCAGTACTTC.

This clone has only a few counts. The genes are TRBV7-9 and TRBJ1-2; D unresolved. Trimming stripped 5 bases from V and 0 bases from J, with 10 bases between. Germline V CDR1 and CDR2: SEHNR, FQNEAQ (reference sequence). The CDR3 contains 14 residues. For the CDR3, the DNA is TGTGCCAGCAGCCGTGAGCATACTAACTATGGCTACACCTTC. It yields the protein CASSREHTNYGYTF.

V gene TRBV19 combines with J gene TRBJ1-2; 10 bases match TRBD1. Germline V gives CDR1 LNHDA, CDR2 SQIVND (reference sequence). Trimming cost V 3 bases and J 3 bases; bases outside gene matches: 10. This CDR3 has 17 amino acids. For the CDR3, the DNA is TGTGCCAGTAGTATGGCCTGGACAGGGGGTTTGGACTATGGCTACACCTTC. Encoded protein: CASSMAWTGGLDYGYTF.

V and J are TRBV29-1 and TRBJ1-5, with D possibly matching TRBD1 (6 bases). Per the germline V gene, CDR1 is SQVTM and CDR2 is ANQGSEA. V lost 4 bases and J lost 0, with 10 bases in between. The CDR3 length is 14 residues. The CDR3 region is CSVAQGHSNQPQHF. DNA for the CDR3: TGCAGCGTTGCACAGGGACATAGCAATCAGCCCCAGCATTTT.

The rearrangement joins TRBV12-3 or TRBV12-4 to TRBJ2-5; no definite D call. The V end was cut by 4 bases, the J end by 7 bases, with 10 bases between. There are 12 residues in the CDR3. This CDR3 reads CASSSGFGTQYF. In DNA form, the CDR3 reads TGTGCCAGCAGTTCTGGCTTCGGGACCCAGTACTTC.